Included here is one T cell receptor beta chain sequence, with context. Trimming cost V 5 bases and J 9 bases; bases outside gene matches: 11. Per the germline V gene, CDR1 is SEHNR and CDR2 is FQNEAQ (reference sequence). There are 16 residues in the CDR3. This sample is part of a study of blood T cell repertoires in COVID-19. In the original processing: Estimation of nucleated cell counts relied on the amplification of reference gene primers. Generated by immunoSEQ multiplex PCR, the TCRdb table keeps only in-frame clones and is missing some. V and J calls and clone size are as listed in that table; D and trimming were resolved from the DNA. The table lists roughly 35,000 clones, roughly nine tenths of them singletons.

Sequencing was carried out using peripheral blood. This receptor was taken from a man in his 70s with acute or convalescent COVID-19. The chain employs TRBV7-9 and TRBJ1-6; 9 bases map to TRBD1. The CDR3 region is CASSRPGTGTGSPLHF. The CDR3 nucleotides are TGTGCCAGCAGCCGTCCCGGGACAGGGACGGGTTCACCCCTCCACTTT.